The clone carrying this TCR beta chain came up many times. This specimen belongs to a study of T-cell memory formation after mild COVID-19. The CDR3 totals 14 residues. V dropped 2 bases and J dropped 1 base, with 8 bases sitting between them. In germline, CDR1 is MNHNS, CDR2 SASEGT. Constant-segment-primed 5'RACE gave TCR alpha and TCR beta cDNA libraries with sample barcodes and UMIs. TCRdb itself ran the 5' RACE reads through MiXCR, one entry per CDR3 protein. This sample has 250,000 to 300,000 distinct CDR3 sequences; about a sixth occur once, and the top ten carry roughly 24%. This TCR was sampled from a man younger than 35 who had mild COVID-19 (a few samples of this study predate the infection). Cell type and time point are not known. The sample was PBMCs or a T cell subset sorted from them (not recorded which). The chain couples TRBV6-1 to TRBJ1-1; TRBD1 is a possible D gene (5 bases). The CDR3 sequence: CASSELGPNTEAFF. The DNA for the CDR3 is TGTGCCAGCAGTGAATTGGGACCGAACACTGAAGCTTTCTTT.